These 29 T cell receptor beta chains were sequenced from one sample in a study of cytomegalovirus exposure and HLA in healthy donors (dated by TCRdb to the late 2010s). Library creation used the immunoSEQ multiplex PCR assay. A mixture of 60 forward primers for TCR Vbeta segments and 13 reverse primers for TCR Jbeta segments was used in the multiplex PCR. Drawn from immuneACCESS, this table holds only the in-frame rearrangements with V and J called that TCRdb kept. Clones are partly lost; checked studies trace under half to an unresolved V gene and leave the rest unexplained. This sample lists about 160,000 clones; roughly 79% were detected once. 2.5% to 4% of the sample lies in the top ten. Sequencing used PBMCs. Every receptor here comes from a woman between 50 and 59 years old in good health and CMV-seropositive.

This chain connects TRBV11-3 to TRBJ1-4, with D possibly TRBD1 on 6 matching bases. CDR3 length equals 13 residues. The ends were cut back, 3 bases at V and 8 bases at J, with 10 bases in the middle. The V gene's germline CDR1 is SGHNT and CDR2 YENEEA. CDR3 residues: CASSFRGGEKLFF. The CDR3 DNA follows: TGTGCCAGCAGCTTTCGAGGGGGAGAAAAACTGTTTTTT.

The V call is TRBV19, the J call TRBJ1-1; D call uncertain. The V end was cut by 4 bases, the J end by 3 bases, with 12 bases between. The CDR3 totals 14 residues. CDR1 is LNHDA and CDR2 is SQIVND in the germline V gene (reference sequence). In DNA, the CDR3 is TGTGCCAGTAGTAAGGCCCCACGGGACACTGAAGCTTTCTTT. This sequence encodes CASSKAPRDTEAFF.

The rearrangement joins TRBV4-3 to TRBJ2-3; 11 nucleotides agree with TRBD2. This CDR3 region has 15 residues. Trimming removed 8 bases from V and 0 bases from J; junction bases left unmatched: 4. CDR1 and CDR2 from the germline V gene are LGHNA and YSLEER. The CDR3 sequence is CASSTSGSSTDTQYF. The CDR3 DNA sequence: TGCGCCAGCTCTACTAGCGGGAGTAGCACAGATACGCAGTATTTT.

V usage is TRBV11-3 and J usage is TRBJ1-1; unclear D gene. The CDR3 length is 13 residues. Trimming pared 5 bases from V and 5 bases from J, leaving 12 bases between. Per germline, CDR1 SGHNT and CDR2 YENEEA. CDR3 protein: CASSAIATTEAFF. The CDR3 bases are TGTGCCAGCAGCGCGATAGCCACTACTGAAGCTTTCTTT.

This clone came up a few times. This rearrangement joins TRBV5-1 to TRBJ1-1; TRBD1 aligns across 8 bases. With 1 base clipped from V and 2 bases from J, the junction kept 7 bases outside the gene matches. Germline V gene sequence: CDR1 SGHRS, CDR2 YFSETQ. The CDR3 consists of 16 residues. DNA for the CDR3: TGCGCCAGCAGCTTGCTTTCCGGGACAGGCAACACTGAAGCTTTCTTT. Translation: CASSLLSGTGNTEAFF.

J is TRBJ2-7 and V is TRBV5-4, with D possibly being TRBD2 (5 bases). This CDR3 has 13 residues. V gave up 5 bases and J gave up 5 bases, with 14 bases separating them. Germline-derived CDR1 and CDR2 are SGHNT and YYREEE (reference sequence). The CDR3 coding sequence is TGTGCCAGCAGTCTAGGGAGAGTCAACGAGCAGTACTTC. Protein: CASSLGRVNEQYF.

The chain uses TRBV7-2 and TRBJ2-5; 9 nucleotides line up with TRBD1. The trim removed 1 base at V and 5 bases at J, leaving 5 bases unmatched. The germline gives CDR1 SGHTA, CDR2 FQGNSA. The CDR3 has 15 amino acids. In DNA, the CDR3 is TGTGCCAGCAGCTTAGGGGACAGGGTGATCGAGACCCAGTACTTC. Translation gives CASSLGDRVIETQYF. Filled out from reference TRBV7-2 and TRBJ2-5, the complete variable domain reads GAGVSQSPSNKVTEKGKDVELRCDPISGHTALYWYRQSLGQGLEFLIYFQGNSAPDKSGLPSDRFSAERTGGSVSTLTIQRTQQEDSAVYLCASSLGDRVIETQYFGPGTRLLVL.

Concerning this clone: One end of the junction varies from germline; a read error may be responsible. The gene calls are TRBV7-7 and TRBJ1-4; 9 bases fit TRBD1. The CDR3 runs 15 residues. Germline values: CDR1 SSHAT, CDR2 FNYEAQ (reference sequence). The CDR3, as DNA: TGTGCTAGCAGCTTAGGGGGACAGGGTAATGAAAAACTGTTTTTT. This encodes CASSLGGQGNEKLFF.

This clone came up a few times. The chain employs TRBV28 and TRBJ1-5, with unresolved D. Germline-derived CDR1 and CDR2 are MDHEN and SYDVKM. Trimming shortened V by 8 bases and J by 0 bases, and 8 bases separated the two germline ends. The length of the CDR3 is 13 residues. CDR3: CASGRDSNQPQHF. Here the CDR3 DNA reads TGTGCCAGCGGGAGAGATAGCAATCAGCCCCAGCATTTT.

V gene TRBV9 combines with J gene TRBJ2-1; D perhaps matches TRBD2 (6 bases). The V end was cut by 0 bases, the J end by 3 bases, with 13 bases between. The germline CDR1 and CDR2 sequences are SGDLS and YYNGEE. This CDR3 spans 16 amino acids. This CDR3 is CASSVGSGGIYNEQFF. For the CDR3, the DNA is TGTGCCAGCAGCGTAGGTTCGGGCGGGATCTACAATGAGCAGTTCTTC.

The V gene is TRBV18, the J gene TRBJ2-3, with D tentatively TRBD1 (6 bases). Germline-derived CDR1 and CDR2 are KGHSH and LQKENI. Trimming pared 0 bases from V and 6 bases from J, leaving 7 bases between. The CDR3 runs to 13 residues. CDR3 bases: TGTGCCAGCTCACCACCGGGGGCCGATACGCAGTATTTT. It specifies CASSPPGADTQYF.

The V gene is TRBV4-2, the J gene TRBJ2-3, with 11 bases fitting TRBD2. Looked up from germline, CDR1 is LGHNA and CDR2 is YNFKEQ. CDR3 length equals 17 residues. The V segment lost 5 bases and the J segment 2 bases; nucleotides outside the gene matches: 9. CDR3 nucleotides: TGTGCCAGCAGCTTATCTAGCGGGAGGAGGGTCACAGATACGCAGTATTTT. It translates to CASSLSSGRRVTDTQYF.

CDR3: CASSSDRAVGYTF. CDR3 coding DNA: TGTGCCAGCAGCTCGGACAGGGCTGTTGGCTACACCTTC. The chain is built from TRBV7-8 and TRBJ1-2, with 8 bases aligning to TRBD1. Germline loops: CDR1 SGHVS, CDR2 FQNEAQ. This CDR3 is built from 13 residues. The V and J ends lost 4 bases and 7 bases, in that order; junction bases with no gene match: 5. The full variable domain, rest sourced from reference TRBV7-8 and TRBJ1-2, is GAGVSQSPRYKVAKRGQDVALRCDPISGHVSLFWYQQALGQGPEFLTYFQNEAQLDKSGLPSDRFFAERPEGSVSTLKIQRTQQEDSAVYLCASSSDRAVGYTFGSGTRLTVV.

The gene calls are TRBV4-2 and TRBJ1-6; TRBD1 matches 7 bases. Germline values: CDR1 LGHNA, CDR2 YNFKEQ. There are 15 residues in the CDR3. The ends lost 1 base at V and 12 bases at J; junction bases unmatched: 9. The CDR3 nucleotides are TGTGCCAGCAGCCAAGCGGTCGAGGGACAGCTACCCCTCCACTTT. The encoded protein is CASSQAVEGQLPLHF.

This chain joins TRBV11-2 and TRBJ2-7; TRBD2 matches 7 bases. The CDR3 runs to 15 residues. Per the germline V gene, CDR1 is SGHAT and CDR2 is FQNNGV. V lost 5 bases to trimming and J lost 5 bases; unmatched junction nucleotides: 12. The CDR3 DNA sequence: TGTGCCAGCAGCCTGGTAGGCGGGAGCTTGCACGAGCAGTACTTC. It specifies CASSLVGGSLHEQYF.

A few counts support this clone. V usage is TRBV7-2 and J usage is TRBJ2-7; 7 positions agree with TRBD2. The J segment lost 6 bases and the V segment lost 1 base, leaving 6 bases of the junction unmatched. The CDR3 covers 14 residues. Germline CDR1 is SGHTA and CDR2 is FQGNSA. CDR3 loop: CASSLEAGIGEQYF. For the CDR3, the DNA is TGTGCCAGCAGCTTAGAAGCGGGAATCGGCGAGCAGTACTTC.

The chain couples TRBV30 to TRBJ2-7, with a weak D call TRBD1 (5 bases). CDR3 length equals 11 residues. Germline V gene data show CDR1 as GTSNPN and CDR2 as SVGIG (reference sequence). With 1 base removed from V and 4 bases from J, the gap between germline ends came to 5 bases. In DNA, the CDR3 is TGTGCCTGGAGTGGACAGTACGAGCAGTACTTC. It encodes CAWSGQYEQYF.

This chain connects TRBV18 to TRBJ2-7, with 11 bases lining up with TRBD2. CDR1 and CDR2 from the germline V gene are KGHSH and LQKENI. This CDR3 comprises 15 residues. With 2 bases clipped from V and 3 bases from J, the junction kept 3 bases outside the gene matches. CDR3 loop: CASSPVGTSGYEQYF. As DNA, the CDR3 is TGTGCCAGCTCACCAGTGGGGACTAGCGGCTACGAGCAGTACTTC.

The chain recombines TRBV4-1 with TRBJ2-7; possibly TRBD1 for D (5 bases). V lost 4 bases and J 7 bases, leaving 20 bases between the germline ends. Germline values: CDR1 MGHRA, CDR2 YSYEKL. The CDR3 covers 15 residues. The CDR3 DNA reads TGCGCCAGCAGCCCCGAATCGACAGTCCCTCGGGAGCAGTACTTC. Residues: CASSPESTVPREQYF.

The rearrangement links TRBV6-5 to TRBJ1-1; D is ambiguous. Trimming shortened V by 5 bases and J by 4 bases, and 17 bases separated the two germline ends. This CDR3 is built from 15 residues. The germline gives CDR1 MNHEY, CDR2 SVGAGI. As DNA, the CDR3 is TGTGCCAGCAGTCCCGATGCTAGGGAGGGCACTGAAGCTTTCTTT. This codes for CASSPDAREGTEAFF.

This chain uses TRBV19 with TRBJ2-6; D is unresolved. This CDR3 spans 16 amino acids. Germline V gene sequence: CDR1 LNHDA, CDR2 SQIVND (reference sequence). V lost 3 bases and J lost 0, with 9 bases in between. CDR3 nucleotide sequence: TGTGCCAGTAGTATTGGCCAGGTCTCTGGGGCCAACGTCCTGACTTTC. Translated: CASSIGQVSGANVLTF.

The J gene is TRBJ1-2, the V gene TRBV4-3; 8 nucleotides line up with TRBD1. This CDR3 contains 15 residues. J was trimmed by 7 bases and V by 1 base; bases with no gene match: 8. The germline gives CDR1 LGHNA, CDR2 YSLEER. The CDR3 reads CASSQGPQGAVGYTF. CDR3 DNA: TGCGCCAGCAGCCAAGGCCCGCAGGGGGCAGTTGGCTACACCTTC.

The gene calls are TRBV25-1 and TRBJ1-5, with no clear D. CDR3 length: 14 amino acids. V gave up 3 bases and J gave up 7 bases, with 13 bases separating them. Germline CDR1 is MGHDK and CDR2 is SYGVNS. The CDR3 nucleotides read TGTGCCAGCAGTGATTCGGACTCCGGGCAGCCCCAGCATTTT. It translates to CASSDSDSGQPQHF.

This chain links TRBV11-3 with TRBJ2-7, with D possibly being TRBD1 (5 bases). The length of the CDR3 is 14 residues. Germline V gene sequence: CDR1 SGHNT, CDR2 YENEEA. Trimming shortened V by 1 base and J by 2 bases, and 9 bases separated the two germline ends. The CDR3 DNA sequence: TGTGCCAGCAGCTTAGGACAGACCACCTACGAGCAGTACTTC. It is translated as CASSLGQTTYEQYF.

The V call is TRBV4-3, the J call TRBJ2-3; TRBD1 agrees at 8 bases. Germline V gene lookup returns CDR1 LGHNA and CDR2 YSLEER. The CDR3 spans 16 residues. With V trimmed by 0 bases and J by 6 bases, 8 bases remained unmatched. The DNA of the CDR3 is TGCGCCAGCAGCCAAGAAGTCAGGGGGCAGTCGGATACGCAGTATTTT. Its translation is CASSQEVRGQSDTQYF.

This chain connects TRBV4-3 to TRBJ1-3, with 7 bases identical to TRBD1. Per germline, CDR1 LGHNA and CDR2 YSLEER. With V trimmed by 0 bases and J by 4 bases, 9 bases remained unmatched. This CDR3 has 17 residues. In nucleotides, the CDR3 is TGCGCCAGCAGCCAAGATGCCGGGACAGCCCGAGGAAACACCATATATTTT. Translating gives CASSQDAGTARGNTIYF.

V is TRBV5-1 and J is TRBJ2-3; tentative D call: TRBD2 (6 bases). CDR1 SGHRS and CDR2 YFSETQ come from the germline V gene. The CDR3 is 13 residues long. V shed 0 bases and J shed 6 bases, with 8 bases lying between them. This CDR3 reads CASSLVADDTQYF. The CDR3 bases are TGCGCCAGCAGCTTGGTAGCGGATGATACGCAGTATTTT.

This chain joins TRBV27 and TRBJ2-7, with 10 bases matching TRBD2. CDR3 length equals 13 residues. The V gene's germline CDR1 is MNHEY and CDR2 SMNVEV (reference sequence). V gave up 10 bases and J gave up 7 bases; unmatched junction bases: 10. The CDR3 sequence is CATRTSGLWEQYF. Here the CDR3 DNA reads TGTGCCACCCGGACTAGCGGTTTGTGGGAGCAGTACTTC.

The chain is built from TRBV2 and TRBJ1-5; TRBD1 agrees at 7 bases. The CDR3 covers 16 residues. With 2 bases clipped from V and 3 bases from J, the junction kept 7 bases outside the gene matches. Germline assignment: CDR1 SNHLY and CDR2 FYNNEI. As DNA, the CDR3 is TGTGCCAGCAGTGAACGAGGGGGACAGTTCAATCAGCCCCAGCATTTT. Protein sequence: CASSERGGQFNQPQHF. Together with reference TRBV2 and TRBJ1-5, the CDR3 gives the full variable domain: EPEVTQTPSHQVTQMGQEVILRCVPISNHLYFYWYRQILGQKVEFLVSFYNNEISEKSEIFDDQFSVERPDGSNFTLKIRSTKLEDSAMYFCASSERGGQFNQPQHFGDGTRLSIL.